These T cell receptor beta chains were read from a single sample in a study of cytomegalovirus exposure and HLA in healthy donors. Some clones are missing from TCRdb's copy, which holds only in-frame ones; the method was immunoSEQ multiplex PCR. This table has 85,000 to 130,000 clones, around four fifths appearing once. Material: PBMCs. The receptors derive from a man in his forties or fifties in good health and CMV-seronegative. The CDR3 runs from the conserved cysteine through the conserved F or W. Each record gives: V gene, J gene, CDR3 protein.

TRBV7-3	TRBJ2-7	CASSLLPGGTYEQYF
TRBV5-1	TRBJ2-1	CASSLDAVAVDEQFF
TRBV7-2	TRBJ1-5	CASSQNEDQHF
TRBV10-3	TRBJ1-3	CAISEGANGNTIYF
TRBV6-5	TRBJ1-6	CASSEATHSPLHF
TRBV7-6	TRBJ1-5	CASSLGSRVLNQPQHF
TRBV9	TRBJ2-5	CASSFPGVEETQYF
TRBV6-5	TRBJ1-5	CASSYSYSGQPQHF
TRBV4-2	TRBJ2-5	CASSQEGGGQETQYF
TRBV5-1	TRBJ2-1	CASSLVGTGGNEQFF
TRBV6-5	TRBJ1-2	CASSRTQEFYGYTF
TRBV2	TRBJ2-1	CASSLFRNEQFF
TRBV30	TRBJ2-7	CAWSGANEQYF
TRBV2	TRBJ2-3	CASSVTGTRGLTDTQYF
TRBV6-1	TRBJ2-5	CASSGLAGVQETQYF
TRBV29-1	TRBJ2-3	CSVGRTAASTDTQYF
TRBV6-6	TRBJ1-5	CASDVQGAPGNQPQHF
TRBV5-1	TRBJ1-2	CASSLTGDNYGYTF
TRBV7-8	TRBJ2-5	CASSPGRRGSIETQYF
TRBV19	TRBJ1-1	CASSARDRVPEAFF
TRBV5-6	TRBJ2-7	CASSGEGESSYEQYF
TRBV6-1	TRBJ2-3	CASSELLAGGGDTQYF
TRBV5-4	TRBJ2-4	CASSGGTSGGAANIQYF
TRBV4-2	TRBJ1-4	CASSQEGGGLANEKLFF
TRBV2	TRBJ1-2	CASTGTSLYGYTF
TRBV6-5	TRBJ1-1	CASQNTAGEAFF
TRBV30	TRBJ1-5	CAWSPRNQPQHF
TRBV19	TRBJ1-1	CASTLDGSRAFF
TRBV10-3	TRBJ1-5	CAISGQGNQPQHF
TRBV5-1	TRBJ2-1	CASSSPPGAEQFF
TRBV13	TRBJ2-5	CASSSPRGETQYF
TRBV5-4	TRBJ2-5	CASSRDSAETQYF
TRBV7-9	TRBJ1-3	CAITGGSGNTIYF
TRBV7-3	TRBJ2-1	CASSRLAVGTGNSYNEQFF
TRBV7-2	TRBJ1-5	CASSLGGRSNQPQHF
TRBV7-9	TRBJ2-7	CASSLVDRGMDYEQYF
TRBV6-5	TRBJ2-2	CASSYYPERSPGELFF
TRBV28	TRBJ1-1	CASSPLRGLAFF
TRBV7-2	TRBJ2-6	CASSLGQGRGSGANVLTF
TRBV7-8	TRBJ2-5	CASSWLAPDETQYF